This TCR beta chain came from a study of CD8 T cells in Susac syndrome. CDR3 length: 15 amino acids. Germline values: CDR1 DFQATT, CDR2 SNEGSKA (reference sequence). V trimming: 6 bases; J trimming: 0 bases; junction bases outside the gene matches: 9. Reverse transcription of roughly 0.5 to 1 ug RNA was carried out with random hexamers. TCRdb processed the immunoSEQ multiplex PCR reads anew with MiXCR; each CDR3 protein has one entry. The sample has some 120,000 distinct CDR3 sequences, 80% to 95% seen once. TCR beta sequences were obtained from blood CD8+ and CD4+ T cells. The healthy controls were matched to patients by age and sex. The authors negatively isolated CD8+ and CD4+ T cells and FACS-enriched TEMRA cells.

This clonotype was obtained from a human donor in good health. Sequences were obtained from CD8+ T cells from PBMCs. The genes are TRBV20-1 and TRBJ2-7; 9 bases match TRBD1. CDR3 region: CSATDRGAYSYEQYF. The CDR3 DNA sequence: TGCAGTGCAACCGACAGGGGGGCTTACTCCTACGAGCAGTACTTC.